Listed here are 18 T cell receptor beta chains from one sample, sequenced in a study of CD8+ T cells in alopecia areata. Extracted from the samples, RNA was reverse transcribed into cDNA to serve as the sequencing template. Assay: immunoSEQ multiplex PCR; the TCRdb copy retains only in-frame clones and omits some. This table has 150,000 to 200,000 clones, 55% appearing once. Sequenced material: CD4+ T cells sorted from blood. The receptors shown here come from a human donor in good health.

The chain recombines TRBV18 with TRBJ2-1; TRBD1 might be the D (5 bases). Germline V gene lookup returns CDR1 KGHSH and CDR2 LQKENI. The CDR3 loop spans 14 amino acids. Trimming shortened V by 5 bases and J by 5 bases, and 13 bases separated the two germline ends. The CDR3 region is CASSIDRINNEQFF. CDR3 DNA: TGTGCCAGCTCAATAGACAGAATCAACAATGAGCAGTTCTTC.

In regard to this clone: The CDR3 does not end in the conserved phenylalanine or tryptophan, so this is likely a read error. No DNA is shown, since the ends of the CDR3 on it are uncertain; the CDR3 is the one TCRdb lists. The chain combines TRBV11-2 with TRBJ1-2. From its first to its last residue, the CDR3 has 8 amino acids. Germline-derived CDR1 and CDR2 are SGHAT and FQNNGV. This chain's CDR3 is CASSLART.

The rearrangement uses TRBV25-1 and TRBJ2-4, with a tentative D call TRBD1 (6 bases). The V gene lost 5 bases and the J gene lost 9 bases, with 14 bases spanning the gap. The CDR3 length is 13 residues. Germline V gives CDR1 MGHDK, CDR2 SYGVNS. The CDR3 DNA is TGTGCCAGCAGTACACAGGGTTTAAGCATTCAGTACTTC. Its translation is CASSTQGLSIQYF.

The CDR3 DNA reads TGTGCCAGCAGTTCAGTTGGCCGGGACAGGACCTTC. As protein: CASSSVGRDRTF. J is TRBJ1-2 and V is TRBV6-5, with 8 bases that match TRBD1. Trimming took 4 bases from V and 14 from J; bases not matched to a gene: 9. Germline CDR1 reads MNHEY; CDR2 reads SVGAGI. CDR3 length equals 12 residues.

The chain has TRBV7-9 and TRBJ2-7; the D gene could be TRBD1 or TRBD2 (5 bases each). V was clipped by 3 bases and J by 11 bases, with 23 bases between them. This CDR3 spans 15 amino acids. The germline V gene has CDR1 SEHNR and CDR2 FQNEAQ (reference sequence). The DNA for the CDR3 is TGTGCCAGCAGCTTCGAGGGGCGGGCCTCCTCGAAGGAGTACTTC. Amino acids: CASSFEGRASSKEYF.

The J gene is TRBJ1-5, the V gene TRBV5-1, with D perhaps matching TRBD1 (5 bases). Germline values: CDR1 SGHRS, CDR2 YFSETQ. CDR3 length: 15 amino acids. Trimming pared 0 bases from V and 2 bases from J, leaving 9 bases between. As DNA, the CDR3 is TGCGCCAGCAGCTTGGATGGAGGGGGCAATCAGCCCCAGCATTTT. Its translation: CASSLDGGGNQPQHF.

Written as DNA, the CDR3 is TGTGCCAGCAGTCGACTAGCGGGAGAAGGGGAGACCCAGTACTTC. It is translated as CASSRLAGEGETQYF. The V and J genes are TRBV2 and TRBJ2-5, with 12 bases that match TRBD2. J lost 5 bases, V lost 5 bases, and 6 bases had no gene match. Germline V gene sequence: CDR1 SNHLY, CDR2 FYNNEI. The CDR3 length is 15 residues.

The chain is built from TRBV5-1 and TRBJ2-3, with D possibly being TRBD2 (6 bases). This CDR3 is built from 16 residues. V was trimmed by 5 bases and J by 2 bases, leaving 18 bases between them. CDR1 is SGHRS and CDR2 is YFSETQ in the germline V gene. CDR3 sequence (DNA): TGCGCCAGCAGGCAGGTGGGAGGCCGGGTCACAGATACGCAGTATTTT. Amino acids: CASRQVGGRVTDTQYF. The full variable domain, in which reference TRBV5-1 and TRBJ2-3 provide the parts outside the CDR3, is KAGVTQTPRYLIKTRGQQVTLSCSPISGHRSVSWYQQTPGQGLQFLFEYFSETQRNKGNFPGRFSGRQFSNSRSEMNVSTLELGDSALYLCASRQVGGRVTDTQYFGPGTRLTVL.

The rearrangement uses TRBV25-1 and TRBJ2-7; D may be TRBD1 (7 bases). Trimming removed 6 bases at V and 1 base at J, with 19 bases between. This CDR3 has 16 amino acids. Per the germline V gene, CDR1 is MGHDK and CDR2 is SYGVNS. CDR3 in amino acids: CASSRPRQGGSYEQYF. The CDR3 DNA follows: TGTGCCAGCAGCCGCCCAAGACAGGGAGGATCCTACGAGCAGTACTTC.

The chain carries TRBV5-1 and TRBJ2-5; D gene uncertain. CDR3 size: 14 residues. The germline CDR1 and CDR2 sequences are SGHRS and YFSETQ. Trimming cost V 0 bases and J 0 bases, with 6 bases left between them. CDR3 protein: CASSLGRHQETQYF. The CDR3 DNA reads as TGCGCCAGCAGCTTGGGTCGCCACCAAGAGACCCAGTACTTC.

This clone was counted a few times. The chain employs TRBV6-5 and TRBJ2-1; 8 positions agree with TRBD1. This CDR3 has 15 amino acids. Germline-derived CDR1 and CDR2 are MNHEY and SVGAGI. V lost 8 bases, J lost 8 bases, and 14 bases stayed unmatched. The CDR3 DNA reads TGTGCCAGCTCTCAGGGGAGACAGGGGAACCATGAGCAGTTCTTC. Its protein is CASSQGRQGNHEQFF.

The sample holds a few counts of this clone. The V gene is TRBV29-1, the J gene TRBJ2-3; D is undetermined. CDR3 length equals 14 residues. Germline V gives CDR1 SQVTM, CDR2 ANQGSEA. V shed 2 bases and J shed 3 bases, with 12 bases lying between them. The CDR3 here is CSVEKADGTDTQYF. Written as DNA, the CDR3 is TGCAGCGTTGAAAAAGCCGACGGGACAGATACGCAGTATTTT.

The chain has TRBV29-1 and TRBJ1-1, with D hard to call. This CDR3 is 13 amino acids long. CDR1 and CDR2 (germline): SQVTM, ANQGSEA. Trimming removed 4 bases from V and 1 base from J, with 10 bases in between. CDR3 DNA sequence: TGCAGCGTTGCGCTAATGCAGAACACTGAAGCTTTCTTT. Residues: CSVALMQNTEAFF. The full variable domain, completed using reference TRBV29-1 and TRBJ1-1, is SAVISQKPSRDICQRGTSLTIQCQVDSQVTMMFWYRQQPGQSLTLIATANQGSEATYESGFVIDKFPISRPNLTFSTLTVSNMSPEDSSIYLCSVALMQNTEAFFGQGTRLTVV.

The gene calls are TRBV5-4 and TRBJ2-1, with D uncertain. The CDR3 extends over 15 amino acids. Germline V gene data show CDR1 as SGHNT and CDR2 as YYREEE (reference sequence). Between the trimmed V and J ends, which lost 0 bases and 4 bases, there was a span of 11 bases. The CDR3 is CASSLALTPYNEQFF. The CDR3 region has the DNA TGTGCCAGCAGCTTGGCCCTAACCCCGTACAATGAGCAGTTCTTC.

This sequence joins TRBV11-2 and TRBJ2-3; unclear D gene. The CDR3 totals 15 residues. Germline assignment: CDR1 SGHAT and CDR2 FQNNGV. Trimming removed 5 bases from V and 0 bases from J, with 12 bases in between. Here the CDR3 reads CASSPRLGSTDTQYF. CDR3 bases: TGTGCCAGCAGCCCTCGGTTAGGTAGCACAGATACGCAGTATTTT.

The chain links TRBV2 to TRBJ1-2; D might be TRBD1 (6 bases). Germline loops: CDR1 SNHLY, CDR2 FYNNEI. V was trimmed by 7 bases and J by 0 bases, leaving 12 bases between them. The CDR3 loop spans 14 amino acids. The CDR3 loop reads CASTPTGTNYGYTF. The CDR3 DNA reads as TGTGCCAGCACCCCGACAGGAACTAACTATGGCTACACCTTC.

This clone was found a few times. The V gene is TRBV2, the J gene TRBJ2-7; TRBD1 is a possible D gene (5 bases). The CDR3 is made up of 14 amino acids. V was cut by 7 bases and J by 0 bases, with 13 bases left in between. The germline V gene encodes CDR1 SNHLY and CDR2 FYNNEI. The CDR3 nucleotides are TGTGCCAGCACCCCAGGGCCCCCCTCCTACGAGCAGTACTTC. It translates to CASTPGPPSYEQYF.

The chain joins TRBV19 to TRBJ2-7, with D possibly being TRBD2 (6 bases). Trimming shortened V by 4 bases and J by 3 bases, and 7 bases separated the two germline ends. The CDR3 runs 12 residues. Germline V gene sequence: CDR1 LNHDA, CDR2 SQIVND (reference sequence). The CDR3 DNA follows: TGTGCCAGTAGTAGCGGGATCTACGAGCAGTACTTC. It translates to CASSSGIYEQYF.